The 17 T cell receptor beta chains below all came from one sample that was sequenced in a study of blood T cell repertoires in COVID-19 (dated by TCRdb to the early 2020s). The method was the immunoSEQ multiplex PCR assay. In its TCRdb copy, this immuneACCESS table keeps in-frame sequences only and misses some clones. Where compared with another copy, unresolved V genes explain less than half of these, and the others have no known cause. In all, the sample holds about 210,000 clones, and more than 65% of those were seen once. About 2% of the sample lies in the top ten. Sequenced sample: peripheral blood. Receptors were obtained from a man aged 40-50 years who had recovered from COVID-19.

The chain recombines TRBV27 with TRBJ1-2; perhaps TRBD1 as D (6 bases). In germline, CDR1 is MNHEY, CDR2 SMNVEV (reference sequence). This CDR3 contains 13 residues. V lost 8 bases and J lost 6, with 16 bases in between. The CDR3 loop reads CASRLGGGDGYTF. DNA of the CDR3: TGTGCCAGCCGCCTGGGAGGGGGAGATGGCTACACCTTC.

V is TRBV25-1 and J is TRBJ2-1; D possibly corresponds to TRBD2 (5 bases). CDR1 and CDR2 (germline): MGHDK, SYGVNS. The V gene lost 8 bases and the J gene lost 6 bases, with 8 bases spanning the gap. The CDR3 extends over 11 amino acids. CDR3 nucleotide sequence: TGTGCCAGCCTGGCGGGCAATGAGCAGTTCTTC. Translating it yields CASLAGNEQFF.

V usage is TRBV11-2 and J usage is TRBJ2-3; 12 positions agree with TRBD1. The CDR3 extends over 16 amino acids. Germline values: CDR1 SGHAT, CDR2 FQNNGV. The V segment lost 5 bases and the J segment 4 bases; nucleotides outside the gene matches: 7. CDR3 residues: CASSQGQGAKSDTQYF. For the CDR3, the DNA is TGTGCCAGCAGCCAGGGACAGGGGGCGAAATCAGATACGCAGTATTTT.

The CDR3 DNA reads TGTGCCAGCAGCCAAGTGTACGACAGGGGTCCCTATGGCTACACCTTC. This codes for CASSQVYDRGPYGYTF. This chain uses TRBV4-2 with TRBJ1-2, with 8 nucleotides matching TRBD1. J lost 4 bases, V lost 1 base, and 8 bases had no gene match. The CDR3 is 16 residues long. Looked up from germline, CDR1 is LGHNA and CDR2 is YNFKEQ.

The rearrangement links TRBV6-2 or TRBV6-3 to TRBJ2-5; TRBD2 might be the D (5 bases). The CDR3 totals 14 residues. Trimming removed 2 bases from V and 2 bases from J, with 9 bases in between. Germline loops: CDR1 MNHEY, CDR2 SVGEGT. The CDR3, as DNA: TGTGCCAGCAGTTACAGGAGGCAGCAAGAGACCCAGTACTTC. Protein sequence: CASSYRRQQETQYF.

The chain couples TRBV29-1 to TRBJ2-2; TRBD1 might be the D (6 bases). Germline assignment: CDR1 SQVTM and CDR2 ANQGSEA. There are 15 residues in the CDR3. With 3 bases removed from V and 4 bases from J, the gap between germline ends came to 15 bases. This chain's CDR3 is CSVEVGAGGTGELFF. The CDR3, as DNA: TGCAGCGTTGAGGTGGGGGCCGGAGGCACCGGGGAGCTGTTTTTT.

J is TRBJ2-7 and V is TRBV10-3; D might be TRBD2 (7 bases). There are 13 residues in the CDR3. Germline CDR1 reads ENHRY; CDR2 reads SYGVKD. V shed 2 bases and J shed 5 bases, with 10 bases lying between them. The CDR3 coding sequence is TGTGCCATCAGTGAGCGGGGGGACAACGAGCAGTACTTC. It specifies CAISERGDNEQYF.

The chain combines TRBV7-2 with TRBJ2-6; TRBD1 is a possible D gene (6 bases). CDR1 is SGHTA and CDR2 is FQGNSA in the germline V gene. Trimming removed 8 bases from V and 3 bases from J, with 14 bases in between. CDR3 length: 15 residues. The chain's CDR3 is CASPGQPGGANVLTF. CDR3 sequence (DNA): TGTGCCAGCCCCGGACAGCCCGGTGGGGCCAACGTCCTGACTTTC.

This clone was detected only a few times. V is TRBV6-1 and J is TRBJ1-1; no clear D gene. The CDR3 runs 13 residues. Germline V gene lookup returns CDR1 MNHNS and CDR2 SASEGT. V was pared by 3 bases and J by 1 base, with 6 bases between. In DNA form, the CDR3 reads TGTGCCAGCAGTGACAGTGGGAACACTGAAGCTTTCTTT. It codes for CASSDSGNTEAFF.

CDR3 in DNA: TGTGCCAGCAGCCAACGAGACAAGAACACTGAAGCTTTCTTT. Amino acids: CASSQRDKNTEAFF. V and J are TRBV3-1 (or the pseudogene TRBV3-2) and TRBJ1-1; D unclear. V dropped 2 bases and J dropped 1 base, with 8 bases sitting between them. The germline V gene has CDR1 LGHDT and CDR2 YNNKEL (reference sequence). CDR3 length equals 14 residues.

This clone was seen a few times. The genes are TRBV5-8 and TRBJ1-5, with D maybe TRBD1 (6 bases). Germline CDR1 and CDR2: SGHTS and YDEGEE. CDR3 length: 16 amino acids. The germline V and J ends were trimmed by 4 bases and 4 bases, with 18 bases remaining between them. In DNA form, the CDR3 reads TGTGCCAGCAGCGTTACAGGGTTGGGATTTAATCAGCCCCAGCATTTT. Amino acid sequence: CASSVTGLGFNQPQHF.

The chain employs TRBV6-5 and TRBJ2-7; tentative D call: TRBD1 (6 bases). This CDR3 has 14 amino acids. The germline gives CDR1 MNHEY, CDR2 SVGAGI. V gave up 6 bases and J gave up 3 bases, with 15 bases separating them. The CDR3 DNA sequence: TGTGCCAGCAGGTGGACAGAGAACAACTACGAGCAGTACTTC. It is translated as CASRWTENNYEQYF.

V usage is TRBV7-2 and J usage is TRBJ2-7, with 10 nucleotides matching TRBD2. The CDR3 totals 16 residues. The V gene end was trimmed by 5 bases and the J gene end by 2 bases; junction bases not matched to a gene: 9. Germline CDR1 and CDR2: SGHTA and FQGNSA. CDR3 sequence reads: CASSAGGTSAAYEQYF. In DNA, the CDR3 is TGTGCCAGCAGCGCGGGGGGGACTAGCGCCGCCTACGAGCAGTACTTC.

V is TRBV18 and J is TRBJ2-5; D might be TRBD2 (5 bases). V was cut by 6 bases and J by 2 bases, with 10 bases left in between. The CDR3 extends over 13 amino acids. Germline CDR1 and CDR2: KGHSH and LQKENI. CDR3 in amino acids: CASSARGQETQYF. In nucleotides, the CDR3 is TGTGCCAGCTCCGCTCGGGGACAAGAGACCCAGTACTTC.

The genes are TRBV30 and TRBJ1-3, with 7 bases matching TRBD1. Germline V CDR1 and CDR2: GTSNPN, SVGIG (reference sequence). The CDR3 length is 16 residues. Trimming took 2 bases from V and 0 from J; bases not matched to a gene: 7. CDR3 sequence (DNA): TGTGCCTGGAGTCCAGACAGGGCTCTCTCTGGAAACACCATATATTTT. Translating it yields CAWSPDRALSGNTIYF.

CDR3 residues: CASRGGSGRGNEQFF. In DNA, the CDR3 is TGTGCCAGCAGGGGGGGCAGCGGGAGAGGGAATGAGCAGTTCTTC. V is TRBV5-5 and J is TRBJ2-1; TRBD2 aligns across 8 bases. Germline CDR1 and CDR2: SGHKS and YYEKEE (reference sequence). After removal of 5 bases from V and 7 bases from J, the junction contained 11 bases not matched to a gene. The CDR3 spans 15 residues.

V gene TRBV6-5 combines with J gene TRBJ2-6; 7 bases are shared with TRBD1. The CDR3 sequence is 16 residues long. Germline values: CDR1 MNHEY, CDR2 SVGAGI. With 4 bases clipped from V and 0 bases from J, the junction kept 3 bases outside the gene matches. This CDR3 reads CASSWGQNSGANVLTF. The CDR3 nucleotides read TGTGCCAGCAGTTGGGGACAGAACTCTGGGGCCAACGTCCTGACTTTC.